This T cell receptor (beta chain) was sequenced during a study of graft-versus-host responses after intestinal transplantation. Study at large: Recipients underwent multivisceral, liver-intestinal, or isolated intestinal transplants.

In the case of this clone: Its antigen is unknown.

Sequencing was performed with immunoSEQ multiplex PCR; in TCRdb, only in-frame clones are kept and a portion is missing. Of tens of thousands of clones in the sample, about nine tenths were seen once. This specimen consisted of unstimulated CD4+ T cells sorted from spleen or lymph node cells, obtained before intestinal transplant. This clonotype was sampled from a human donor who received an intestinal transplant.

CDR3 residues: CASSRQDNEQFF. The CDR3 bases are TGTGCCAGCTCACGGCAGGACAATGAGCAGTTCTTC. V and J are TRBV18 and TRBJ2-1, with D uncertain. The length of the CDR3 is 12 residues. Germline loops: CDR1 KGHSH, CDR2 LQKENI. Trimming took 4 bases from V and 5 from J, leaving 6 bases between them.